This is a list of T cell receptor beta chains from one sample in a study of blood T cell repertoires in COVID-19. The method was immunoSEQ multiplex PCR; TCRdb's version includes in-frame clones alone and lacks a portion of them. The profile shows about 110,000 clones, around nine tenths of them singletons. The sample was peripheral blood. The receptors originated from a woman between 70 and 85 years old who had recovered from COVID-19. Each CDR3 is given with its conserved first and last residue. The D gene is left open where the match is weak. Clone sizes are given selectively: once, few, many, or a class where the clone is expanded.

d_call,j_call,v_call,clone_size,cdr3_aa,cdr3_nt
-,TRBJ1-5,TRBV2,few,CASWSDSNQPQHF,TGTGCCAGCTGGTCAGATAGCAATCAGCCCCAGCATTTT
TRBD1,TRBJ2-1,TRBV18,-,CASSPTGGFYNEQFF,TGTGCCAGCTCACCGACAGGGGGCTTTTACAATGAGCAGTTCTTC
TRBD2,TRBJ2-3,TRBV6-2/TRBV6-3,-,CASSLLAGLTDTQYF,TGTGCCAGCAGTTTACTAGCGGGCCTCACAGATACGCAGTATTTT
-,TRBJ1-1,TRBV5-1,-,CASSLGRANTEAFF,TGCGCCAGCAGCTTGGGGAGGGCCAACACTGAAGCTTTCTTT
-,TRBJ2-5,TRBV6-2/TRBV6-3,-,CASSYRQETQYF,TGTGCCAGCAGTTACCGTCAAGAGACCCAGTACTTC
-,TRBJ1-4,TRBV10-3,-,CAISEDSGEKLFF,TGTGCCATCAGTGAGGACAGCGGGGAAAAACTGTTTTTT
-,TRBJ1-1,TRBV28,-,CASSLTGRNTEAFF,TGTGCCAGCAGTTTAACAGGGAGGAACACTGAAGCTTTCTTT
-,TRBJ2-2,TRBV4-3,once,CASSEAQRTGELFF,TGCGCCAGCAGCGAGGCGCAGAGGACCGGGGAGCTGTTTTTT
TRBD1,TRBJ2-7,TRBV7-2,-,CASSALGQGYEQYF,TGTGCCAGCAGCGCCCTCGGACAGGGCTACGAGCAGTACTTC
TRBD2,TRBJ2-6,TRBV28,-,CASSLRTSGGDGANVLTF,TGTGCCAGCAGTTTACGGACTAGCGGGGGAGATGGGGCCAACGTCCTGACTTTC
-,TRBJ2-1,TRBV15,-,CATSREQLSYNEQFF,TGTGCCACCAGCAGGGAACAGCTCTCCTACAATGAGCAGTTCTTC
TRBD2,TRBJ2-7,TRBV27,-,CASSFRAAGVREQYF,TGTGCCAGCAGTTTCAGGGCGGCGGGGGTACGGGAGCAGTACTTC
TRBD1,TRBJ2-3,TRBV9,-,CASSVGQGRTDTQYF,TGTGCCAGCAGCGTAGGACAGGGCCGCACAGATACGCAGTATTTT
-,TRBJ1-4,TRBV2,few,CASSGAVSNEKLFF,TGTGCCAGCAGTGGGGCTGTATCTAATGAAAAACTGTTTTTT
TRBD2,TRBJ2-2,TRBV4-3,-,CASSQGILSGAGNTGELFF,TGCGCCAGCAGCCAAGGGATCCTTAGCGGGGCGGGGAACACCGGGGAGCTGTTTTTT
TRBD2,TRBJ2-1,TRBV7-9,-,CASSFSGRFDEQFF,TGTGCCAGCAGCTTTAGCGGGAGATTTGATGAGCAGTTCTTC
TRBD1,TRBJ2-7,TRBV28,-,CASSPPTGEAYEQYF,TGTGCCAGCAGTCCCCCGACAGGGGAGGCCTACGAGCAGTACTTC
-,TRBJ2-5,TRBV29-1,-,CSVEGTVLGTQYF,TGCAGCGTTGAAGGGACAGTTCTCGGAACCCAGTACTTC
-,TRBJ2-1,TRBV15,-,CATSTQGNEQFF,TGTGCCACCAGCACACAGGGAAACGAGCAGTTCTTC
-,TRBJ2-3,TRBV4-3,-,CASSPGVWADTQYF,TGCGCCAGCAGCCCCGGAGTTTGGGCAGATACGCAGTATTTT
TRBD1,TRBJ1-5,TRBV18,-,CASSPAGGNNQPQHF,TGTGCCAGCTCACCGGCAGGGGGAAACAATCAGCCCCAGCATTTT
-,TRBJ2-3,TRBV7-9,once,CASSFSPSSSPDTDTQYF,TGTGCCAGCAGCTTCTCCCCTAGCTCGTCACCCGACACAGATACGCAGTATTTT
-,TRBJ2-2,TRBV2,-,CASVKGLRYTGELFF,TGTGCCAGCGTGAAGGGGCTAAGGTACACCGGGGAGCTGTTTTTT
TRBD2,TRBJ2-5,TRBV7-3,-,CASSLSGGETQYF,TGTGCCAGCAGCCTTAGCGGGGGCGAGACCCAGTACTTC
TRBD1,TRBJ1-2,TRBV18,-,CASSPPGTDLYGYTF,TGTGCCAGCTCACCTCCCGGGACAGACCTCTATGGCTACACCTTC
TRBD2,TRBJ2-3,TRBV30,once,CAWSLTSGIDTQYF,TGTGCCTGGAGTCTGACTAGCGGGATTGATACGCAGTATTTT
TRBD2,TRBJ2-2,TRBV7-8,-,CASSSLLTRGGGGELFF,TGTGCCAGCAGCTCCTTGCTGACTCGGGGGGGAGGCGGGGAGCTGTTTTTT
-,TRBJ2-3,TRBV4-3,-,CASSQERVADTQYF,TGCGCCAGCAGCCAAGAACGGGTGGCGGATACGCAGTATTTT
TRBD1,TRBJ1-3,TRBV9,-,CASSVGQGKSGNTIYF,TGTGCCAGCAGCGTAGGACAGGGGAAGTCTGGAAACACCATATATTTT
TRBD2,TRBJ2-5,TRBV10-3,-,CAISVAGEGETQYF,TGTGCCATCAGTGTGGCGGGAGAGGGGGAGACCCAGTACTTC
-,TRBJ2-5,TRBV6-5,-,CASSYGRAQYF,TGTGCCAGCAGTTACGGGAGAGCCCAGTACTTC
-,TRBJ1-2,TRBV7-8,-,CASSLEQGDYGYTF,TGTGCCAGCAGCTTAGAGCAGGGTGACTATGGCTACACCTTC
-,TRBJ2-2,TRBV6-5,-,CASSYHRVNTGELFF,TGTGCCAGCAGTTACCACAGGGTAAACACCGGGGAGCTGTTTTTT
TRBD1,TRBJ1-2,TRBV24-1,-,CATSDLSTGFGYGYTF,TGTGCCACCAGTGACCTTTCGACAGGGTTCGGCTATGGCTACACCTTC
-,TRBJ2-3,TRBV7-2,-,CASSFGSGSDTQYF,TGTGCCAGCAGCTTTGGGAGTGGGTCAGATACGCAGTATTTT
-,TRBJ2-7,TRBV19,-,CASGAGVDYEQYF,TGTGCCAGTGGGGCAGGGGTCGACTACGAGCAGTACTTC
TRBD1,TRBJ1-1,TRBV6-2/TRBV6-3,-,CASSNRGEAFF,TGTGCCAGCAGTAACAGGGGAGAAGCTTTCTTT
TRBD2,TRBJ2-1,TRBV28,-,CASIGTSGHNEQFF,TGTGCCAGCATCGGGACTAGCGGGCACAATGAGCAGTTCTTC
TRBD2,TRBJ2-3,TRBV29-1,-,CSVRLAGGLASTDTQYF,TGCAGCGTTCGACTAGCGGGGGGCTTAGCTAGCACAGATACGCAGTATTTT
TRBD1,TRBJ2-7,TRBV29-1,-,CSVKSGRGRWSYEQYF,TGCAGCGTTAAGTCGGGCAGGGGGCGATGGTCCTACGAGCAGTACTTC
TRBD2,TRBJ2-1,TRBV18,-,CASSPPNILAGGREQFF,TGTGCCAGCTCACCACCGAACATATTAGCGGGGGGCCGGGAGCAGTTCTTC
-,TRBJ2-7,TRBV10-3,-,CAIGTFHEQYF,TGTGCCATCGGGACATTCCACGAGCAGTACTTC
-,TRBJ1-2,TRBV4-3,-,CASSQTTWARNYGYTF,TGCGCCAGCAGCCAAACCACTTGGGCCCGAAACTATGGCTACACCTTC
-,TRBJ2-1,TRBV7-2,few,CASSTRGEQFF,TGTGCCAGCAGTACCAGAGGTGAGCAGTTCTTC
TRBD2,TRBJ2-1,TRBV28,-,CASSFSSGRRGNEQFF,TGTGCCAGCAGTTTCTCTAGCGGGAGGAGGGGCAATGAGCAGTTCTTC
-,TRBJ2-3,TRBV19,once,CASSILRLESADTQYF,TGTGCCAGTAGTATCCTCCGACTAGAGTCCGCAGATACGCAGTATTTT
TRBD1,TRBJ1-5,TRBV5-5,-,CASSFRDSDNQPQHF,TGTGCCAGCAGCTTCCGGGACAGCGACAATCAGCCCCAGCATTTT
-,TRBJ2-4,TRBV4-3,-,CASSQVGAKNIQYF,TGCGCCAGCAGCCAAGTCGGGGCCAAAAACATTCAGTACTTC
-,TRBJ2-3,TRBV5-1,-,CASSLAVADTQYF,TGCGCCAGCAGCTTAGCGGTCGCAGATACGCAGTATTTT
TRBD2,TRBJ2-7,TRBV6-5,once,CASSWGGRAPYEQYF,TGTGCCAGCAGTTGGGGCGGGAGGGCACCGTACGAGCAGTACTTC
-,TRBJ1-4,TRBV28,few,CASSFRLSEKLFF,TGTGCCAGCAGTTTCCGCCTGAGTGAAAAACTGTTTTTT
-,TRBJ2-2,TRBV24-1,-,CATSDLAGAIGELFF,TGTGCCACCAGTGATTTGGCAGGGGCTATCGGGGAGCTGTTTTTT
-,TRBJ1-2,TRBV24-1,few,CATSLPGQSSGYTF,TGTGCCACCAGTCTCCCTGGACAGTCTTCGGGCTACACCTTC
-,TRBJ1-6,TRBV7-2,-,CASSLQGSGSPLHF,TGTGCCAGCAGCCTCCAGGGATCTGGATCACCCCTCCACTTT
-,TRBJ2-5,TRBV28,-,CASSFAGEGQETQYF,TGTGCCAGCAGTTTTGCAGGGGAGGGGCAAGAGACCCAGTACTTC